The sequence of this T cell receptor (beta chain) was determined in a study of cytomegalovirus exposure and HLA in healthy donors. Primers for the PCR totalled 60 Vbeta and 13 Jbeta. Measured with immunoSEQ multiplex PCR; TCRdb has only the in-frame clones, and not every one. The listing records around 75,000 clones. Germline V CDR1 and CDR2: MNHNS, SASEGT. V was clipped by 2 bases and J by 6 bases; unmatched bases: 5. CDR3 length: 14 amino acids. The chain joins TRBV6-1 to TRBJ2-7, with 9 bases identical to TRBD2. This receptor was taken from a man aged 50 to 60 in good health and CMV-seropositive. The sequencing input was PBMCs. The CDR3 sequence is CASSESGRQGEQYF. DNA for the CDR3: TGTGCCAGCAGTGAAAGCGGGAGGCAGGGCGAGCAGTACTTC.